This TCR beta chain came from a study of cytomegalovirus exposure and HLA in healthy donors. Germline CDR1 and CDR2: SGHDN and FVKESK. The CDR3 totals 15 residues. The ends were cut back, 4 bases at V and 4 bases at J, with 14 bases in the middle. A remark on this clone: Its antigen is still unknown.

Findings and limits, study-wide: One variant, a missense change in DCLRE1C, was linked in a later analysis to TCR beta V- and J-gene trimming. The study dropped some indistinguishable V segments, TRBV6-2 and TRBV6-3 among them.

The PCR ran on 60 Vbeta and 13 Jbeta primers. TCRdb keeps only in-frame clones here, not all; method: immunoSEQ multiplex PCR. The data show about 69,000 clones, under 80% seen once. The chain combines TRBV14 with TRBJ2-1; TRBD2 is a possible D gene (6 bases). The clonotype was recovered from a male donor in good health and CMV-seropositive. The sequenced material came from PBMCs. CDR3 protein: CASSPGLKRYNEQFF. CDR3 bases: TGTGCCAGCAGCCCGGGACTTAAGAGGTACAATGAGCAGTTCTTC.